This T cell receptor (beta chain) was retrieved from a study of read filtering for tumor transcriptome and immune sequencing. Overall study: Mean patient age was roughly 61 years, range about 47 to 90; 17 male, some 15 female. IR-seq gave about 4 to 10.27 million TCR reads per sample; RNA-seq gave roughly 80 to 1273. Fewer than ten patients were R-ISS I, more than 15 were R-ISS II, 6 or 7 were R-ISS III. Study-wide results and caveats: RNA-seq captured clonotypes less deeply and reliably than IR-seq.

Germline trimming cut 2 bases from V and 8 bases from J; bases unmatched to any gene: 5. Germline values: CDR1 MGHRA, CDR2 YSYEKL. The CDR3 loop spans 13 amino acids. This clonotype was seen ten or more times. Antigen specificity is unknown. This library used about 400 ng RNA and molecular barcoded adaptors spanning alpha/delta and beta/gamma chains. TCRdb re-called the reads through MiXCR, storing one row per CDR3 protein. Of some 120,000 distinct CDR3 sequences in the sample, over 10% are singletons; the top ten hold 9.5% to 11%. The source is a donor at least 40 years old with multiple myeloma. J is TRBJ1-1 and V is TRBV4-1; TRBD1 agrees at 7 bases. Sequences were obtained from a population of CD138-negative cells sorted from bone marrow. CDR3 region: CASSQRQGLEAFF. CDR3 sequence (DNA): TGCGCCAGCAGCCAAAGACAGGGACTCGAAGCTTTCTTT.